The TCR beta chain described here comes from a study of regulatory T cells in long-lasting Graves disease. Study context: In persistent Graves' disease, antithyroid drugs had been taken for over 5 years and TSH receptor antibodies stayed positive. The study's findings and limits: Relative to newly diagnosed Graves' patients, persistent ones had lower TCR diversity.

The V and J ends lost 0 bases and 6 bases, in that order; junction bases with no gene match: 10. CDR1 and CDR2 (germline): SGHAT, FQDESV (reference sequence). The CDR3 runs to 17 residues. Time point noted: persistent/refractory GD, antithyroid drugs over 5 years with positive TRAb. Extracted RNA from PBMCs served as the source of the TCR library. Staff took about 9 milliliters of peripheral blood and put it into EDTA tubes. Concerning this clonotype: Its antigen is unknown.

Libraries of TCR beta came from iRepertoire HTBI primers plus Arm-PCR of CDR3 regions. TCRdb passed the multiplex PCR reads through MiXCR, listing each CDR3 protein once. Among roughly 500,000 distinct CDR3 sequences listed, 20% to 25% were seen once. The receptor's source is a female donor with Graves disease. This specimen consisted of peripheral blood mononuclear cells (PBMCs), obtained when the disease was refractory, from a patient treated with antithyroid drugs. The chain joins TRBV11-1 to TRBJ2-1; 8 nucleotides align to TRBD2. The CDR3 loop is CASSLAIGAGGSNEQFF. CDR3 sequence (DNA): TGTGCCAGCAGCTTAGCGATTGGGGCGGGAGGAAGCAATGAGCAGTTCTTC.